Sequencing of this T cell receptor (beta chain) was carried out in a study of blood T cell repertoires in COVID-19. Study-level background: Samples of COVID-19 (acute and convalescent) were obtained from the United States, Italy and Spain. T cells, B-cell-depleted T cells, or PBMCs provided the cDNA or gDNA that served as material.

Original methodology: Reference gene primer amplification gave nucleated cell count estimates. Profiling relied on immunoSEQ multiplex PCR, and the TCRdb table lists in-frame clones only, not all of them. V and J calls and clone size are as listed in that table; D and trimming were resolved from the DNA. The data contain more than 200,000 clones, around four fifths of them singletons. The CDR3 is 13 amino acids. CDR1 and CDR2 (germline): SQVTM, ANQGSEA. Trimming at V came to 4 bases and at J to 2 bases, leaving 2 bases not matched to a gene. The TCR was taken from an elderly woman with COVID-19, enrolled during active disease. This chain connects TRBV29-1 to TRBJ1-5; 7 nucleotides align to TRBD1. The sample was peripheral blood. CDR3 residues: CSVAGGGNQPQHF. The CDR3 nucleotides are TGCAGCGTTGCAGGGGGAGGCAATCAGCCCCAGCATTTT.